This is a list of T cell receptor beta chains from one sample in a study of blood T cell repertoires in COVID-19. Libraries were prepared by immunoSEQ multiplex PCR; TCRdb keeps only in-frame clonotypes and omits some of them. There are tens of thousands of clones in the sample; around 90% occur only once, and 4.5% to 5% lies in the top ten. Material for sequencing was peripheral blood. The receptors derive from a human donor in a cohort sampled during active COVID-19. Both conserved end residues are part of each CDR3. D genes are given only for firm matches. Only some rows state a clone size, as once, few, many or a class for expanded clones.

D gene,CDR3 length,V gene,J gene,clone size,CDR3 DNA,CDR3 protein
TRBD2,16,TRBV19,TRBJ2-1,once,TGTGCCAGTCAACCCCTAGCGGGACAAACCTACAATGAGCAGTTCTTC,CASQPLAGQTYNEQFF
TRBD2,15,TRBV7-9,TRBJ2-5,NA,TGTGCCAGCAGCTCGCGGTCTAGCGGGGAAGAGACCCAGTACTTC,CASSSRSSGEETQYF
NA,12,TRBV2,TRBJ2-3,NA,TGTGCCAGCAGGGAGACTAGTCACACGCAGTATTTT,CASRETSHTQYF
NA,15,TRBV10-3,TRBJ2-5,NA,TGTGCCATCAGTGATAGGCTAGGGGCGCGGGAGACCCAGTACTTC,CAISDRLGARETQYF
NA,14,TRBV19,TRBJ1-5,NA,TGTGCCAGTAGGCAGGGTGTGAGCAATCAGCCCCAGCATTTT,CASRQGVSNQPQHF
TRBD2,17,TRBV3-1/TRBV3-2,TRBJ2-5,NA,TGTGCCAGCAGTCCCACTCGACTAGCGGGGGTGAAAGAGACCCAGTACTTC,CASSPTRLAGVKETQYF
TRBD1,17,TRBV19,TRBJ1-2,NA,TGTGCCAGTAGTACCCGGGACAGGGGGCGCGAAGGGTATGGCTACACCTTC,CASSTRDRGREGYGYTF
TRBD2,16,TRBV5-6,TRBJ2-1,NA,TGTGCCAGCAGCCGAGCCGGGACTAAAACCTACAATGAGCAGTTCTTC,CASSRAGTKTYNEQFF
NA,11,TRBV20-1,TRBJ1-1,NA,TGCAGTGCTAGAGTGGGCCTGGGAGCTTTCTTT,CSARVGLGAFF
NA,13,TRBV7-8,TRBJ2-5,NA,TGTGCCAGCAGCCTAGATTATTCCCGGGACCAGTACTTC,CASSLDYSRDQYF
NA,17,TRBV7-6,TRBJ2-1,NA,TGTGCCAGCAGCTTAGGAGGGGGTGAGCTCTCCTACAATGAGCAGTTCTTC,CASSLGGGELSYNEQFF
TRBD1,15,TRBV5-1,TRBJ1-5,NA,TGCGCCAGCAGCCCATGGACAGGGCCCAATCAGCCCCAGCATTTT,CASSPWTGPNQPQHF
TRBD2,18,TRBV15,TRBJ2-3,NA,TGTGCCACCAGCAGAAGACTAGCGGGAGGACTGGGGGCAGATACGCAGTATTTT,CATSRRLAGGLGADTQYF
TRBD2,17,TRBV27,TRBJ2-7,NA,TGTGCCAGCAGCCCAGGACTAGCGGGGACAAAACTCAGCGAGCAGTACTTC,CASSPGLAGTKLSEQYF
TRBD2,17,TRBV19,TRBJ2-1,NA,TGTGCCAGTGATGAAATAGCGGGGGGGCGGCGATACAATGAGCAGTTCTTC,CASDEIAGGRRYNEQFF
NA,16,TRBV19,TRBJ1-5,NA,TGTGCCAGTAGTACGCTACAGGGAGGCGCGGCGGGGGCCCAGCATTTT,CASSTLQGGAAGAQHF
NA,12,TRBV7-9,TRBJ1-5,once,TGTGCCAGCAGAGCCGACAATCAGCCCCAGCATTTT,CASRADNQPQHF
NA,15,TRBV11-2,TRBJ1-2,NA,TGTGCCAGCAGCTTACTAGGTGGGGGCGTGTATGGCTACACCTTC,CASSLLGGGVYGYTF
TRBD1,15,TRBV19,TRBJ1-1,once,TGTGCCAGTAGTTCTGACCGGGACAGGAACACTGAAGCTTTCTTT,CASSSDRDRNTEAFF
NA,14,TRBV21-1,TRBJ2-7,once,TGTGCCAGCAGTGGGTCGCGGGGGGCCTACGAGCAGTACTTC,CASSGSRGAYEQYF
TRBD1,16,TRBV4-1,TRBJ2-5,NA,TGCGCCAGCAGCCCGACAGGGGGGAATACGCAAGAGACCCAGTACTTC,CASSPTGGNTQETQYF
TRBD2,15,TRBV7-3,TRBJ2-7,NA,TGTGCCAGCAGCCTCGCCGGGACTAGCGGATACGAGCAGTACTTC,CASSLAGTSGYEQYF
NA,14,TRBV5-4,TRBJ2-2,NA,TGTGCCACAGAAAGCGGAGCTGCCACCGGGGAGCTGTTTTTT,CATESGAATGELFF
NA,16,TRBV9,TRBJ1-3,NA,TGTGCCAGCAGCGTAGCGTCAGGGCCCGCTGGAAACACCATATATTTT,CASSVASGPAGNTIYF